This is a list of T cell receptor beta chains from one sample in a study of CD8 T cells in Susac syndrome. MiXCR, run by TCRdb on the immunoSEQ multiplex PCR reads, gives a single entry per CDR3 protein. This table has 330,000 or so distinct CDR3 sequences, about 82% appearing once. Sequenced material: CD8+ T cells from PBMCs. These receptors were collected from a human donor with multiple sclerosis. Both conserved end residues are part of each CDR3. Each record gives: D gene, J gene, V gene, clone size, CDR3 protein, CDR3 DNA. The D gene is left open where the match is weak. Size values are once, few and many counts, or a class for expanded clones, and some rows have none.

.	TRBJ2-3	TRBV29-1	.	CSVEFSSGPTDTQYF	TGCAGCGTTGAATTTTCGTCGGGGCCCACAGATACGCAGTATTTT
.	TRBJ2-7	TRBV12-3/TRBV12-4	few	CASSLEGIGEQYF	TGTGCCAGCAGTTTAGAGGGTATCGGCGAGCAGTACTTC
TRBD2	TRBJ2-2	TRBV18	.	CASSSILAGLTGELFF	TGTGCCAGCTCATCGATTCTAGCGGGACTCACCGGGGAGCTGTTTTTT
.	TRBJ1-2	TRBV7-9	.	CASSGGERNTANYGYTF	TGTGCCAGCAGCGGGGGAGAGAGGAACACAGCTAACTATGGCTACACCTTC
.	TRBJ1-2	TRBV5-4	.	CASSWRGGAPDGYTF	TGTGCCAGCAGCTGGCGGGGCGGGGCTCCGGATGGCTACACCTTC
.	TRBJ2-1	TRBV6-4	once	CASSDTRLGDQNEQFF	TGTGCCAGCAGTGACACCCGACTAGGAGACCAGAATGAGCAGTTCTTC
TRBD1	TRBJ2-7	TRBV27	.	CASRGDRGYEQYF	TGTGCCAGCAGGGGGGACAGGGGCTACGAGCAGTACTTC
.	TRBJ2-5	TRBV28	.	CASSAFLEHQETQYF	TGTGCCAGCAGTGCCTTCTTGGAACACCAAGAGACCCAGTACTTC
TRBD1	TRBJ1-5	TRBV6-2/TRBV6-3	.	CASSYGQGYNQPQHF	TGTGCCAGCAGTTACGGACAGGGGTACAATCAGCCCCAGCATTTT
TRBD1	TRBJ1-2	TRBV7-9	.	CASSKTGVKGYTF	TGTGCCAGCAGCAAGACAGGGGTGAAGGGCTACACCTTC